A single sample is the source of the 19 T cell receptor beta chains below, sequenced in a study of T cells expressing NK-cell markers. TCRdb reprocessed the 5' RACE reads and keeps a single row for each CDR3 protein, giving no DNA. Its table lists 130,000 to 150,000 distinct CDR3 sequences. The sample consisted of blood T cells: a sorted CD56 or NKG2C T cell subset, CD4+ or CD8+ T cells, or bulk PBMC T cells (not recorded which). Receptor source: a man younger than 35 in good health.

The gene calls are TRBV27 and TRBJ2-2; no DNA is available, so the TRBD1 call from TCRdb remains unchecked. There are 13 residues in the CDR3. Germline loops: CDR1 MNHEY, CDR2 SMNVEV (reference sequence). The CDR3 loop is CASSLPGSGELFF.

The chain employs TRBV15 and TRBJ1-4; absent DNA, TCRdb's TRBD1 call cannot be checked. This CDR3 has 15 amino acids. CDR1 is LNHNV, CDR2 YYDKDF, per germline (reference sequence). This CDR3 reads CATSSRGQVNEKLFF.

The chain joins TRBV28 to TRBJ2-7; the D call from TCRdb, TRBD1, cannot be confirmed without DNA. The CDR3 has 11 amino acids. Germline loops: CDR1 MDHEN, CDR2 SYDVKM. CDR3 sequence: CASNSGGEQYF.

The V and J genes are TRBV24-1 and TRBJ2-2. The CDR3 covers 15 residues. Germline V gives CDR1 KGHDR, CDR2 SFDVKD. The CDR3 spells CATSDLGSNTGELFF.

The CDR3 sequence: CASSQEHRMGTEAFF. V is TRBV4-2 and J is TRBJ1-1; TCRdb's D gene call, TRBD1, goes unchecked for lack of DNA. Germline CDR1 and CDR2: LGHNA and YNFKEQ. This CDR3 has 15 residues.

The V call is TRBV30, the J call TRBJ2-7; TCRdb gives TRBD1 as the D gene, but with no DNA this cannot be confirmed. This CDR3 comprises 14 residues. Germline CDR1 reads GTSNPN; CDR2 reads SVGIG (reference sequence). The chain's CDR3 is CAWGDSLRSYEQYF.

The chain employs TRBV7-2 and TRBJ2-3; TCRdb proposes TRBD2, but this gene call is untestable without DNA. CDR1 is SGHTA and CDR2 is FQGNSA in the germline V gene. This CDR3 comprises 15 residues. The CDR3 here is CASSLKAGLSDTQYF.

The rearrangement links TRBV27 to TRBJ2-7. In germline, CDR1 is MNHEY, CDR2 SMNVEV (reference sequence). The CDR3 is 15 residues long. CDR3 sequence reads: CASSSTHTSSYEQYF.

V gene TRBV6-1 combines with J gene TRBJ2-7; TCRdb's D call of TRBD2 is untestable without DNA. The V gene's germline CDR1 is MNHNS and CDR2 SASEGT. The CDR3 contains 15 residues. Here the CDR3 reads CASSDLAGGAYEQYF.

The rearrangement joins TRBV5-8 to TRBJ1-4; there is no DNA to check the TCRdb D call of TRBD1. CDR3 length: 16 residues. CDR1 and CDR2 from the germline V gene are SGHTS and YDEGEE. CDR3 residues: CASSPGQSGTNEKLFF.

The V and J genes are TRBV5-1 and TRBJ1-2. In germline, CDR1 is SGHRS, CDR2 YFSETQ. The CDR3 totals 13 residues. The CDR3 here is CASSLPTGYGYTF.

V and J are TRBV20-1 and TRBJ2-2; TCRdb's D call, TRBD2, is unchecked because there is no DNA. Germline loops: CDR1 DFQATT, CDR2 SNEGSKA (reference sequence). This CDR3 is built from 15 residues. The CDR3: CSASSSGKYTGELFF.

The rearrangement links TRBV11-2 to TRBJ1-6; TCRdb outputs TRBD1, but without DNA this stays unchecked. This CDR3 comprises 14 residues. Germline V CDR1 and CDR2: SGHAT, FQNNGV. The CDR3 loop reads CASSRGRGNSPLHF.

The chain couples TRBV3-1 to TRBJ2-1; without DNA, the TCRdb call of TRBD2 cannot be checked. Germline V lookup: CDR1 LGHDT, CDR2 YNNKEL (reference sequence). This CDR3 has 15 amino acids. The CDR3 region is CASQHGTSYSNEQFF.

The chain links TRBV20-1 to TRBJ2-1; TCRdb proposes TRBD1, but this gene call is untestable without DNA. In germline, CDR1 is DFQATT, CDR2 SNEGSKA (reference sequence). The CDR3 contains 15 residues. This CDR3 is CSAKDRDLLYNEQFF.

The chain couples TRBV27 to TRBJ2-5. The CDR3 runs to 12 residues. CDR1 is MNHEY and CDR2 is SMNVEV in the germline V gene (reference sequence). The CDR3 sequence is CASSYVGETQYF.

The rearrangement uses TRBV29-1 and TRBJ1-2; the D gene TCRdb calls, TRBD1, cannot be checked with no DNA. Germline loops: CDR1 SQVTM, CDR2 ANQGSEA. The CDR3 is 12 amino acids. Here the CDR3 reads CSVREQDYGYTF. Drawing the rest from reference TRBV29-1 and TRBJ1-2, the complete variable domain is SAVISQKPSRDICQRGTSLTIQCQVDSQVTMMFWYRQQPGQSLTLIATANQGSEATYESGFVIDKFPISRPNLTFSTLTVSNMSPEDSSIYLCSVREQDYGYTFGSGTRLTVV.

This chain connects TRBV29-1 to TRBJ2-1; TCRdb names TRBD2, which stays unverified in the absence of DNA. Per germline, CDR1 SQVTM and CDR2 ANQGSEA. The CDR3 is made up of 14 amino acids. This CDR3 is CSVGSAGSYNEQFF.

The CDR3 sequence: CASSAHRVDTEAFF. This chain joins TRBV5-4 and TRBJ1-1; TCRdb gives TRBD1 as the D gene, but with no DNA this cannot be confirmed. The CDR3 totals 14 residues. CDR1 and CDR2 from the germline V gene are SGHNT and YYREEE (reference sequence). The entire variable domain, with the rest obtained from reference TRBV5-4 and TRBJ1-1, is as follows: ETGVTQSPTHLIKTRGQQVTLRCSSQSGHNTVSWYQQALGQGPQFIFQYYREEENGRGNFPPRFSGLQFPNYSSELNVNALELDDSALYLCASSAHRVDTEAFFGQGTRLTVV.